These 29 T cell receptor beta chains originate from one sample sequenced in a study of blood T cell repertoires in COVID-19. Measured with immunoSEQ multiplex PCR; TCRdb has only the in-frame clones, and not every one. The sample lists over 30,000 clones; roughly 74% were seen once. The specimen was peripheral blood. These receptor sequences come from an elderly man with active or convalescent COVID-19.

There are a few counts of this clone. This chain uses TRBV9 with TRBJ1-1; D is uncertain. CDR3 length: 14 residues. V lost 0 bases to trimming and J lost 0 bases, with 6 bases between them. Germline-derived CDR1 and CDR2 are SGDLS and YYNGEE. In DNA, the CDR3 is TGTGCCAGCAGCGTAGATGTCTTGAACACTGAAGCTTTCTTT. Encoded protein: CASSVDVLNTEAFF.

The rearrangement uses TRBV24-1 and TRBJ1-2; TRBD1 matches at 8 bases. The V and J ends lost 3 bases and 4 bases, in that order; junction bases with no gene match: 3. The CDR3 length is 14 residues. Germline lookup yields CDR1 KGHDR and CDR2 SFDVKD. The CDR3: CATSDRGTGYGYTF. CDR3 sequence (DNA): TGTGCCACCAGTGATCGGGGGACAGGCTATGGCTACACCTTC.

This chain uses TRBV6-1 with TRBJ1-5; weak D call: TRBD1 (5 bases). V was clipped by 3 bases and J by 0 bases, with 12 bases between them. The CDR3 is made up of 16 amino acids. Germline V lookup: CDR1 MNHNS, CDR2 SASEGT. The CDR3 is CASSEWGVYSNQPQHF. As DNA, the CDR3 is TGTGCCAGCAGTGAGTGGGGGGTATATAGCAATCAGCCCCAGCATTTT.

This chain connects TRBV6-2 or TRBV6-3 to TRBJ2-3, with 12 bases that match TRBD2. Trimming removed 2 bases from V and 4 bases from J; junction bases left unmatched: 7. CDR1 MNHEY and CDR2 SVGEGT come from the germline V gene. This CDR3 is built from 17 residues. DNA for the CDR3: TGTGCCAGCAGTTACCTCGGACTAGCGGGACCCGCAGATACGCAGTATTTT. Amino acids: CASSYLGLAGPADTQYF.

The chain employs TRBV27 and TRBJ1-1, with D unclear. Trimming removed 6 bases at V and 6 bases at J, with 17 bases between. CDR1 and CDR2 (germline): MNHEY, SMNVEV (reference sequence). The CDR3 extends over 14 amino acids. The CDR3 sequence: CASRKRSEAAEAFF. The CDR3 nucleotides are TGTGCCAGCAGAAAAAGGTCGGAGGCCGCTGAAGCTTTCTTT.

V gene TRBV19 combines with J gene TRBJ1-5, with 9 bases identical to TRBD1. CDR3 size: 15 residues. Germline assignment: CDR1 LNHDA and CDR2 SQIVND (reference sequence). The V gene end was trimmed by 4 bases and the J gene end by 7 bases; junction bases not matched to a gene: 8. Here the CDR3 DNA reads TGTGCCAGTAGTACTACAGGGGGCGCCTGGCAGCCCCAGCATTTT. Its translation: CASSTTGGAWQPQHF.

CDR3 in amino acids: CASSLNPGQGPYEQYF. The CDR3 DNA is TGTGCCAGCAGTTTAAACCCGGGACAGGGACCCTACGAGCAGTACTTC. The rearrangement joins TRBV28 to TRBJ2-7; 9 bases align to TRBD1. Trimming removed 2 bases from V and 2 bases from J; junction bases left unmatched: 7. This CDR3 has 16 amino acids. Per the germline V gene, CDR1 is MDHEN and CDR2 is SYDVKM.

This clone was seen a single time. The sample contains more than one DNA sequence encoding this CDR3. V usage is TRBV28 and J usage is TRBJ2-7; TRBD1 aligns across 8 bases. The CDR3 runs to 15 residues. The J segment lost 3 bases and the V segment lost 5 bases, leaving 9 bases of the junction unmatched. The germline V gene has CDR1 MDHEN and CDR2 SYDVKM. CDR3 nucleotides: TGTGCCAGCAGTCCGCCCGGGACAGGTCGCTACGAGCAGTACTTC. As protein: CASSPPGTGRYEQYF.

The CDR3 DNA follows: TGCGCCAGCGGCAAAGGGACACCGAACACTGAAGCTTTCTTT. It is translated as CASGKGTPNTEAFF. The V call is TRBV5-1, the J call TRBJ1-1; D possibly corresponds to TRBD1 (6 bases). V was trimmed by 7 bases and J by 1 base, leaving 14 bases between them. Per the germline V gene, CDR1 is SGHRS and CDR2 is YFSETQ. This CDR3 is 14 amino acids long.

The chain is built from TRBV15 and TRBJ2-7, with 7 bases aligning to TRBD1. This CDR3 comprises 15 residues. V lost 0 bases, J lost 2 bases, and 4 bases stayed unmatched. Looked up from germline, CDR1 is LNHNV and CDR2 is YYDKDF (reference sequence). CDR3 amino acids: CATSRDRGQTYEQYF. The DNA of the CDR3 is TGTGCCACCAGCAGAGATAGGGGACAGACCTACGAGCAGTACTTC. The complete variable domain, with remaining parts taken from reference TRBV15 and TRBJ2-7, reads DAMVIQNPRYQVTQFGKPVTLSCSQTLNHNVMYWYQQKSSQAPKLLFHYYDKDFNNEADTPDNFQSRRPNTSFCFLDIRSPGLGDTAMYLCATSRDRGQTYEQYFGPGTRLTVT.

This chain joins TRBV25-1 and TRBJ2-1, with 11 bases matching TRBD1. Germline V CDR1 and CDR2: MGHDK, SYGVNS. V lost 6 bases, J lost 8 bases, and 6 bases stayed unmatched. The CDR3 length is 14 residues. The CDR3: CASRVGQGAYEQFF. As DNA, the CDR3 is TGTGCCAGCAGAGTAGGACAGGGGGCCTATGAGCAGTTCTTC.

The chain uses TRBV21-1 and TRBJ2-1; the table names TRBD2, a call not compared with the DNA. TRBV21-1 constitutes a pseudogene. CDR3 length: 21 residues. DNA of the CDR3: TGTGCCAGCAGCAAAATAGGGTTTGCAGCGGGAGGGAGAAGCTCCTACAATGAGCAGTTCTTC. Translation: CASSKIGFAAGGRSSYNEQFF.

The rearrangement links TRBV2 to TRBJ2-5; TRBD2 matches at 11 bases. In germline, CDR1 is SNHLY, CDR2 FYNNEI. The CDR3 length is 17 residues. J was trimmed by 6 bases and V by 8 bases; bases with no gene match: 17. CDR3 nucleotide sequence: TGTGCCAGCGCGGGGGGAACTAGCGGGAGATTAGGGAAGACCCAGTACTTC. Translated, it gives CASAGGTSGRLGKTQYF.

The V call is TRBV24-1, the J call TRBJ2-3; D is perhaps TRBD1 (6 bases). Germline V CDR1 and CDR2: KGHDR, SFDVKD. CDR3 length: 14 amino acids. The ends were cut back, 6 bases at V and 4 bases at J, with 13 bases in the middle. In DNA form, the CDR3 reads TGTGCCACCAGTTGGGGGCGCATCCCAGATACGCAGTATTTT. It codes for CATSWGRIPDTQYF.

The V and J genes are TRBV6-5 and TRBJ2-7; TRBD1 agrees at 8 bases. This CDR3 region has 12 residues. J gave up 4 bases and V 6 bases, and 2 bases lay outside the gene matches. Germline V CDR1 and CDR2: MNHEY, SVGAGI. Written as DNA, the CDR3 is TGTGCCAGCAGCGACAGGGGTTACGAGCAGTACTTC. It codes for CASSDRGYEQYF.

This chain connects TRBV5-4 to TRBJ2-7, with 12 bases identical to TRBD2. This CDR3 spans 17 amino acids. Unmatched junction bases numbered 8, after V lost 2 bases and J lost 2 bases. Germline-derived CDR1 and CDR2 are SGHNT and YYREEE (reference sequence). The CDR3 sequence is CASSFGLAGNGPYEQYF. For the CDR3, the DNA is TGTGCCAGCAGCTTTGGACTAGCGGGAAACGGGCCCTACGAGCAGTACTTC.

This chain joins TRBV10-3 and TRBJ2-5; D is possibly TRBD1 (6 bases). This CDR3 region has 13 residues. V was pared by 10 bases and J by 7 bases, with 19 bases between. Per germline, CDR1 ENHRY and CDR2 SYGVKD. The CDR3 region has the DNA TGTGCCACCACGTCAGGGGTCGATGGGACCCAGTACTTC. Translated, it gives CATTSGVDGTQYF.

This rearrangement joins TRBV5-1 to TRBJ1-1, with D possibly TRBD1 on 6 matching bases. The CDR3 is made up of 13 amino acids. Trimming cost V 4 bases and J 4 bases, with 11 bases left between them. From germline, CDR1 is SGHRS and CDR2 YFSETQ. The CDR3: CASSGTGFTEAFF. The CDR3 DNA sequence: TGCGCCAGCAGCGGCACAGGGTTCACTGAAGCTTTCTTT.

This clone showed up just a few times. The V and J genes are TRBV28 and TRBJ2-1; 14 bases line up with TRBD2. The CDR3 contains 19 residues. The ends lost 2 bases at V and 6 bases at J; junction bases unmatched: 12. Germline-derived CDR1 and CDR2 are MDHEN and SYDVKM. This CDR3 is CASSLGRTSGRYKINEQFF. CDR3 DNA sequence: TGTGCCAGCAGTTTAGGCAGGACTAGCGGGAGGTATAAGATCAATGAGCAGTTCTTC.

This chain links TRBV5-1 with TRBJ2-3; TRBD2 agrees at 11 bases. The length of the CDR3 is 18 residues. The germline CDR1 and CDR2 sequences are SGHRS and YFSETQ. V dropped 4 bases and J dropped 1; count of bases not matched to a gene: 11. The CDR3 spells CASSQGLAAGDGTDTQYF. The CDR3 region has the DNA TGCGCCAGCAGCCAGGGACTAGCGGCCGGCGACGGCACAGATACGCAGTATTTT. Supplemented by reference TRBV5-1 and TRBJ2-3, the full variable domain reads KAGVTQTPRYLIKTRGQQVTLSCSPISGHRSVSWYQQTPGQGLQFLFEYFSETQRNKGNFPGRFSGRQFSNSRSEMNVSTLELGDSALYLCASSQGLAAGDGTDTQYFGPGTRLTVL.

This rearrangement joins TRBV7-3 to TRBJ2-3; the match to TRBD2 covers 16 bases. The CDR3 has 16 residues. Germline V gene lookup returns CDR1 SGHTA and CDR2 FQGTGA. With V trimmed by 5 bases and J by 4 bases, 3 bases remained unmatched. CDR3 nucleotides: TGTGCCAGCAGCCCGGGACTAGCGGGAGGGGCAGATACGCAGTATTTT. Its protein product is CASSPGLAGGADTQYF.

The sample holds a few counts of this clone. The chain is built from TRBV6-4 and TRBJ2-7, with unresolved D. In germline, CDR1 is MRHNA, CDR2 SNTAGT. Trimming took 4 bases from V and 0 from J, leaving 19 bases between them. The length of the CDR3 is 17 residues. The CDR3 protein is CASSALVWLTHSYEQYF. The CDR3 nucleotides read TGTGCCAGCAGTGCGCTGGTTTGGCTTACGCACTCCTACGAGCAGTACTTC.

The CDR3 region is CASSGGDSGRATYEQYF. The CDR3 nucleotides are TGTGCCAGCAGTGGGGGCGATAGCGGGAGGGCGACCTACGAGCAGTACTTC. V is TRBV6-1 and J is TRBJ2-7; TRBD2 matches 11 bases. This CDR3 comprises 17 residues. J gave up 2 bases and V 4 bases, and 10 bases lay outside the gene matches. Germline V gene data show CDR1 as MNHNS and CDR2 as SASEGT.

The chain is built from TRBV2 and TRBJ2-7; D gene unclear. Trimming took off 4 bases at V and 4 bases at J, with 8 bases between the two ends. Germline CDR1 reads SNHLY; CDR2 reads FYNNEI. CDR3 length: 12 residues. CDR3 in DNA: TGTGCCAGCAGTGTTCTCGGGTACGAGCAGTACTTC. Protein sequence: CASSVLGYEQYF.

The CDR3 loop is CASSPLGTPVLTF. As DNA, the CDR3 is TGTGCCAGCAGCCCTCTCGGGACACCCGTCCTGACTTTC. This chain joins TRBV7-3 and TRBJ2-6, with D perhaps matching TRBD1 (6 bases). V lost 5 bases and J lost 12, with 14 bases in between. The germline V gene encodes CDR1 SGHTA and CDR2 FQGTGA. This CDR3 is 13 amino acids long. Together with reference TRBV7-3 and TRBJ2-6, the CDR3 gives the full variable domain: GAGVSQTPSNKVTEKGKYVELRCDPISGHTALYWYRQSLGQGPEFLIYFQGTGAADDSGLPNDRFFAVRPEGSVSTLKIQRTERGDSAVYLCASSPLGTPVLTFGAGSRLTVL.

J is TRBJ2-7 and V is TRBV28; 9 nucleotides line up with TRBD2. After removal of 9 bases from V and 6 bases from J, the junction contained 9 bases not matched to a gene. This CDR3 region has 13 residues. Looked up from germline, CDR1 is MDHEN and CDR2 is SYDVKM. The CDR3 sequence is CASSSGTTGEQYF. CDR3 DNA sequence: TGTGCCAGTTCTAGCGGGACGACGGGCGAGCAGTACTTC.

The chain employs TRBV19 and TRBJ2-1, with D maybe TRBD1 (6 bases). The CDR3 has 18 residues. Germline-derived CDR1 and CDR2 are LNHDA and SQIVND (reference sequence). Trimming shortened V by 8 bases and J by 4 bases, and 27 bases separated the two germline ends. The DNA for the CDR3 is TGTGCCAGTCGCCCTAAACAGGGATCTCTCGCTTTTTACAATGAGCAGTTCTTC. Translation: CASRPKQGSLAFYNEQFF.

Comments on this clone: The sample carries other DNA sequences with the same CDR3. CDR3 amino acids: CASSPAGAGELFF. The CDR3, as DNA: TGTGCCAGCTCACCAGCCGGGGCCGGGGAGCTGTTTTTT. The chain uses TRBV18 and TRBJ2-2; possible D gene TRBD2, 5 bases. CDR1 KGHSH and CDR2 LQKENI come from the germline V gene. V dropped 2 bases and J dropped 6 bases, with 7 bases sitting between them. The CDR3 runs 13 residues.

The rearrangement joins TRBV7-8 to TRBJ1-6, with 9 bases matching TRBD1. V shed 5 bases and J 7 bases; nucleotides not matched to a gene: 6. Germline assignment: CDR1 SGHVS and CDR2 FQNEAQ. The CDR3 has 15 amino acids. CDR3 in DNA: TGTGCCAGCAGCAGCCGACAGGGGGAGAATTCACCCCTCCACTTT. Translating gives CASSSRQGENSPLHF.